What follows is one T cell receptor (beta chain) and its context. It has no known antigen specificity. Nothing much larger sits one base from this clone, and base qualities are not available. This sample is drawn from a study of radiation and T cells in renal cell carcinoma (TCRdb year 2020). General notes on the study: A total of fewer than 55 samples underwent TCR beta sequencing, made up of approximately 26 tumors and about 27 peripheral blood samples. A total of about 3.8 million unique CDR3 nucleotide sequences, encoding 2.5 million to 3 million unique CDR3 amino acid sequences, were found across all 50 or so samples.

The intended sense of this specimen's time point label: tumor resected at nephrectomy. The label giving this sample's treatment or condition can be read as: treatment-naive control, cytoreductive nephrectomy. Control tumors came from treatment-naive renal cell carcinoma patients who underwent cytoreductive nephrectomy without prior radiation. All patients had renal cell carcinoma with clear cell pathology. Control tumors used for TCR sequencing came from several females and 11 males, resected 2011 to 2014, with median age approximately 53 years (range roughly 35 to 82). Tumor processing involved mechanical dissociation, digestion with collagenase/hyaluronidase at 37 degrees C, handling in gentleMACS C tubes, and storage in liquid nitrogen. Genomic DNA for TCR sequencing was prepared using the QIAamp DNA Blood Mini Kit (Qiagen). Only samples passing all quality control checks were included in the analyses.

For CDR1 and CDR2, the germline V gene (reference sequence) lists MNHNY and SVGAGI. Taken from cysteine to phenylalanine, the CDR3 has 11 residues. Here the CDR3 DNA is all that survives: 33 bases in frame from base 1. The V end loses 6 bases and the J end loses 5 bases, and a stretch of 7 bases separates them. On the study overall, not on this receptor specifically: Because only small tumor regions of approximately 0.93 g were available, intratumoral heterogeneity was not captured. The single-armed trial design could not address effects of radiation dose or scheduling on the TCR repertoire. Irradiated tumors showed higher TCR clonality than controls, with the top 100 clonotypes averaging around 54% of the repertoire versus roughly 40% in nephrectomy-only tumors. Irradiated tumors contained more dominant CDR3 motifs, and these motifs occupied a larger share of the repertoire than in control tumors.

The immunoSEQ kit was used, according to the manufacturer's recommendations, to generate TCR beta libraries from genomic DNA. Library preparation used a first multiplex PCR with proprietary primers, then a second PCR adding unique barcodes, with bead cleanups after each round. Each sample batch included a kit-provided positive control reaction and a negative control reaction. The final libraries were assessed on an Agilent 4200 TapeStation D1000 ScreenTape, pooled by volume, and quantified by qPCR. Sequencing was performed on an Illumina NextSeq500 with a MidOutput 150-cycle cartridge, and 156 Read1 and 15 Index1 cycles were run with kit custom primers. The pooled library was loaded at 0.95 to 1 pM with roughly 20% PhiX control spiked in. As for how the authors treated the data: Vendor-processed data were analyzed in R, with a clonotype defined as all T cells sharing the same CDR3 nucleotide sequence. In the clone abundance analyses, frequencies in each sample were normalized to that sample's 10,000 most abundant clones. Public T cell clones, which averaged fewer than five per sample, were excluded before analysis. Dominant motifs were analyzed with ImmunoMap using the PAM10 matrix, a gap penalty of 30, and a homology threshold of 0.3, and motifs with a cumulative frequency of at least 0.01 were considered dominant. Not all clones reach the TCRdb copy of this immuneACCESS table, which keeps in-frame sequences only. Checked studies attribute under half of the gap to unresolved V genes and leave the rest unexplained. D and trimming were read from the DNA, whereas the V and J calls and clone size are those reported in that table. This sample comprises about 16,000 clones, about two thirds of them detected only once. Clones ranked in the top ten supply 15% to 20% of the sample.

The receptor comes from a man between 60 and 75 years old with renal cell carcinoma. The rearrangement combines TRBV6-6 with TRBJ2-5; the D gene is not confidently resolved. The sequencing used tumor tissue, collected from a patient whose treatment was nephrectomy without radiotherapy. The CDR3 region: CASSQRETQYF. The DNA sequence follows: TGTGCCAGCAGCCAACGGGAGACCCAGTACTTC.